The 16 T cell receptor beta chains below were found in one sample sequenced in a study of blood T cells in healthy people across ages. Next came a second PCR, run for about 6 to 12 cycles, which used a sample-barcoded 5' primer along with a J-beta primer mix. TCRdb itself ran the 5' RACE reads through MiXCR, one entry per CDR3 protein. The top ten clones hold 7.7% of a sample with around 1,700,000 distinct CDR3 sequences, 28% of them seen once. The sequencing input was blood. Receptor source: a woman in her thirties in good health.

In its sample, this clonotype was seen many times. V gene TRBV20-1 combines with J gene TRBJ2-1, with 13 bases fitting TRBD2. Trimming at V came to 5 bases and at J to 7 bases, leaving 8 bases not matched to a gene. Germline CDR1 reads DFQATT; CDR2 reads SNEGSKA (reference sequence). CDR3 length equals 15 residues. The CDR3 DNA is TGCAGTGCTTCTCCTGGACTAGCGGGAGCGAATGAGCAGTTCTTC. Translated, it gives CSASPGLAGANEQFF.

The V gene is TRBV6-6, the J gene TRBJ2-3; D is ambiguous. Germline V gene lookup returns CDR1 MNHNY and CDR2 SVGAGI (reference sequence). The CDR3 covers 14 residues. Trimming stripped 3 bases from V and 2 bases from J, with 9 bases between. The CDR3 region has the DNA TGTGCCAGCAGTTATCAAAGATACACAGATACGCAGTATTTT. It codes for CASSYQRYTDTQYF.

There are a few counts of this clonotype. The chain employs TRBV6-5 and TRBJ2-5; 9 bases fit TRBD2. CDR1 MNHEY and CDR2 SVGAGI come from the germline V gene. V shed 0 bases, J shed 3 bases, and the junction held 11 bases outside the gene matches. The CDR3 is 18 residues long. The CDR3 DNA follows: TGTGCCAGCAGTTACTCGGGATTTCGGTTAGCGGGGGAAGAGACCCAGTACTTC. Its protein is CASSYSGFRLAGEETQYF.

This clonotype was seen at least ten times. V usage is TRBV12-3 or TRBV12-4 and J usage is TRBJ2-1; 10 bases agree with TRBD2. This CDR3 is 14 amino acids long. The ends lost 3 bases at V and 9 bases at J; junction bases unmatched: 5. CDR3 region: CASSLISGRVEQFF. DNA of the CDR3: TGTGCCAGCAGTTTGATAAGCGGGAGGGTTGAGCAGTTCTTC.

There are many counts of this clonotype. This chain connects TRBV5-1 to TRBJ2-1; 9 positions agree with TRBD2. This CDR3 region has 15 residues. Germline V lookup: CDR1 SGHRS, CDR2 YFSETQ. J lost 7 bases, V lost 0 bases, and 5 bases had no gene match. The CDR3 loop is CASSLVAGVKNEQFF. DNA of the CDR3: TGCGCCAGCAGCTTGGTAGCGGGAGTGAAAAATGAGCAGTTCTTC.

The chain couples TRBV5-1 to TRBJ2-3, with TRBD2 matching 12 bases. The CDR3 has 16 residues. The V gene end was trimmed by 0 bases and the J gene end by 4 bases; junction bases not matched to a gene: 3. Germline V gene sequence: CDR1 SGHRS, CDR2 YFSETQ. The CDR3 DNA follows: TGCGCCAGCAGCTTGGACCTAGCGGGAGGGGCAGATACGCAGTATTTT. It is translated as CASSLDLAGGADTQYF.

The table lists this clonotype with a few counts. V is TRBV5-1 and J is TRBJ2-1; TRBD2 aligns across 11 bases. This CDR3 comprises 18 residues. Germline CDR1 is SGHRS and CDR2 is YFSETQ. Trimming took 0 bases from V and 2 from J; bases not matched to a gene: 7. DNA of the CDR3: TGCGCCAGCAGCTTGGGACTAGCGGGGATGGGCGCCTACAATGAGCAGTTCTTC. Translating it yields CASSLGLAGMGAYNEQFF.

This chain uses TRBV5-1 with TRBJ1-4, with 7 bases aligning to TRBD1. V trimming: 3 bases; J trimming: 7 bases; junction bases outside the gene matches: 6. The CDR3 has 14 amino acids. Per germline, CDR1 SGHRS and CDR2 YFSETQ. The CDR3 sequence is CASSSGQEGEKLFF. The CDR3 nucleotides are TGCGCCAGCAGCTCAGGACAGGAGGGTGAAAAACTGTTTTTT.

V is TRBV7-2 and J is TRBJ2-5, with TRBD2 matching 9 bases. CDR1 is SGHTA and CDR2 is FQGNSA in the germline V gene. This CDR3 contains 16 residues. V lost 1 base to trimming and J lost 5 bases; unmatched junction nucleotides: 8. Here the CDR3 reads CASSLGGGRAPETQYF. The CDR3, as DNA: TGTGCCAGCAGCTTAGGGGGCGGGAGGGCCCCGGAGACCCAGTACTTC.

In this sample, this clonotype turned up a few times. The V call is TRBV12-3 or TRBV12-4, the J call TRBJ2-1; possibly TRBD2 for D (5 bases). Deletions cut 5 bases from V and 2 bases from J, with 13 bases between. The CDR3 extends over 15 amino acids. The CDR3 DNA is TGTGCCAGCAGTCCCACCGCGGGTCCCTACAATGAGCAGTTCTTC. This encodes CASSPTAGPYNEQFF.

For this clonotype: A clone one base away is much larger, so this may be a read error. The chain joins TRBV4-2 to TRBJ2-4, with D hard to call. The J call is doubtful: the DNA matches TRBJ2-7 better. This CDR3 comprises 15 residues. Germline CDR1 and CDR2: LGHNA and YNFKEQ. CDR3 coding DNA: TGTGCCAGCAGCCAAGATCTCCAGGAGATCTACGAGCAGTACGTC. Protein: CASSQDLQEIYEQYV.

In this sample, this clonotype turned up a few times. This chain links TRBV29-1 with TRBJ1-2; 9 positions agree with TRBD1. Germline CDR1 reads SQVTM; CDR2 reads ANQGSEA. After removal of 4 bases from V and 2 bases from J, the junction contained 2 bases not matched to a gene. CDR3 length: 13 residues. The CDR3 DNA follows: TGCAGCGTTGGCGGGACAGGGAACTATGGCTACACCTTC. The encoded protein is CSVGGTGNYGYTF.

Only a few counts were recorded for this clonotype. The chain has TRBV5-5 and TRBJ2-3; the match to TRBD2 covers 7 bases. In germline, CDR1 is SGHKS, CDR2 YYEKEE (reference sequence). The CDR3 covers 15 residues. Germline trimming cut 2 bases from V and 2 bases from J; bases unmatched to any gene: 5. CDR3 nucleotides: TGTGCCAGCAGCTTTGGACTAGAACTCACAGATACGCAGTATTTT. Protein sequence: CASSFGLELTDTQYF.

This clonotype was seen a handful of times. The rearrangement uses TRBV6-5 and TRBJ2-7; 9 bases align to TRBD1. V dropped 5 bases and J dropped 6; count of bases not matched to a gene: 5. CDR3 size: 13 residues. Germline CDR1 is MNHEY and CDR2 is SVGAGI. The CDR3 nucleotides read TGTGCCAGCAGTGGACAGGGGCGGGTCGAGCAGTACTTC. It yields the protein CASSGQGRVEQYF.

This clonotype was detected a few times. This chain uses TRBV30 with TRBJ2-7, with D uncertain. In germline, CDR1 is GTSNPN, CDR2 SVGIG (reference sequence). The CDR3 contains 14 residues. Trimming cost V 2 bases and J 0 bases, with 11 bases left between them. The DNA for the CDR3 is TGTGCCTGGAGTCGGCAGGCAAGCTCCTACGAGCAGTACTTC. Translating gives CAWSRQASSYEQYF.

There are many counts of this clonotype. The gene calls are TRBV28 and TRBJ2-5, with a tentative D call TRBD2 (5 bases). This CDR3 contains 13 residues. Germline values: CDR1 MDHEN, CDR2 SYDVKM. V was trimmed by 6 bases and J by 4 bases, leaving 12 bases between them. The CDR3 coding sequence is TGTGCCAGCAGGGAGGATTACCTAGAGACCCAGTACTTC. Protein: CASREDYLETQYF.